Listed here is a single T cell receptor (beta chain). Its antigen is currently unknown. Profiling relied on immunoSEQ multiplex PCR, and the TCRdb table lists in-frame clones only, not all of them. The data contain roughly 130,000 clones, about 88% of them singletons. This specimen belongs to a study of T cell responses to AZD1222 COVID-19 vaccine. Study details: Analysis merged second doses at about 4 or about 12 weeks. Findings and caveats of the study: The study identified only six AZD1222 recipients as seropositive at baseline. In a largely white British group with more females than males, clonal diversity was possibly underestimated.

Sample: peripheral blood, taken on day 0 of AZD1222 vaccination. The receptor was derived from an adult in good health.

This chain's CDR3 is CASSLSGETQYF. The CDR3 DNA reads as TGTGCCAGCAGCTTGAGCGGTGAGACCCAGTACTTC. The V call is TRBV5-8, the J call TRBJ2-5; possible D gene TRBD2, 5 bases. Germline values: CDR1 SGHTS, CDR2 YDEGEE. This CDR3 contains 12 residues. V shed 1 base and J shed 5 bases, with 6 bases lying between them. Combining the CDR3 with reference TRBV5-8 and TRBJ2-5 gives the whole variable domain EAGVTQSPTHLIKTRGQQATLRCSPISGHTSVYWYQQALGLGLQFLLWYDEGEERNRGNFPPRFSGRQFPNYSSELNVNALELEDSALYLCASSLSGETQYFGPGTRLLVL.